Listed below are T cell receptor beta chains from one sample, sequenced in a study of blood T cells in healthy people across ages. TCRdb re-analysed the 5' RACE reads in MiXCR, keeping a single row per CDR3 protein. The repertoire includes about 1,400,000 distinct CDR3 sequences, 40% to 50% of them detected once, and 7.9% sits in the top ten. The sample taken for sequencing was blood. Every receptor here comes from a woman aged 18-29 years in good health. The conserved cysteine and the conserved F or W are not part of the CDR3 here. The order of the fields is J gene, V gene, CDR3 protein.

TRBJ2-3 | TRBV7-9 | ASSPTRLGPDTQY
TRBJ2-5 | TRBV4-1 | ASSQVRGQETQY
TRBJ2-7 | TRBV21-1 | ASSKGGSYEQY
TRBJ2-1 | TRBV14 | ASTRGKVPSSYNEQF
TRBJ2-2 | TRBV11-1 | ASSLAKASGSPALNTGELF
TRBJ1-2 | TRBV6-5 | ASSYSSQGTGNYGYT
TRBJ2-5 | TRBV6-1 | ASRAVQGTQY
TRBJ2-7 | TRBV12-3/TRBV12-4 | ASTYREVYNEQY
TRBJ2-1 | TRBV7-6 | ASGSVAGGLSYNEQF
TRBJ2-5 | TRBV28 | ASSSKVGPYQETQY
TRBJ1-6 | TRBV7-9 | ASRRDRASSYNSPLH
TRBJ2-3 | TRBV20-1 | SGVGTDTQY
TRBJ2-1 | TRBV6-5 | ASQTPGLTNEQF
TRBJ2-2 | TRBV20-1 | SARGAQGSGTGELF
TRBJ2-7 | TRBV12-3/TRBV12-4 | ASSLRVRQGYEQY
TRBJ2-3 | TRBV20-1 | SARDPTRGVTDTQY
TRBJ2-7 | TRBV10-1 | ASSEGQGQEQY
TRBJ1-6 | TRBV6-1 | ANRDSYNSPLH